The source of this T cell receptor beta chain is a study of blood T cells in healthy people across ages. General observations from the study: While age rose, TCR beta diversity per million T cells dropped in a roughly linear way.

Concerning this clonotype: What it binds is not known.

The germline CDR1 and CDR2 sequences are MNHEY and SMNVEV (reference sequence). This CDR3 is 17 amino acids long. The ends lost 5 bases at V and 8 bases at J; junction bases unmatched: 13. Then a second PCR, running roughly 7 to 11 cycles, was carried out with a sample-barcoded 5' primer and a J-beta primer mix. Each CDR3 protein gets one entry after TCRdb re-called the 5' RACE reads with MiXCR. The sample includes some 760,000 distinct CDR3 sequences, 20% to 25% seen only once; the top ten take approximately 4%. The same data also went into a second study, on T cells of mothers and their children. That paper notes: A few healthy Caucasian mothers gave samples, and so did their six children. Random nucleotides (2-4) and sample barcodes were added by the M1S primer used in the second PCR.

This TCR was sampled from a boy younger than 18 in good health. The sequenced sample was blood. The chain joins TRBV27 to TRBJ2-1; TRBD1 matches at 12 bases. CDR3 coding DNA: TGTGCCAGCAGTCAGGGACAGGGGGCGTTAGCTGGCGATGAGCAGTTCTTC. Its protein is CASSQGQGALAGDEQFF.